This T cell receptor (beta chain) was sequenced during a study of T cells after somatic rescue of genetic block. CDR1 is MNHEY and CDR2 is SMNVEV in the germline V gene (reference sequence). The V gene end was trimmed by 4 bases and the J gene end by 2 bases; junction bases not matched to a gene: 13. This CDR3 is 18 amino acids long. Assay: immunoSEQ multiplex PCR; the TCRdb copy retains only in-frame clones and omits some. The sample records roughly 11,000 clones, approximately 79% being singletons. The receptor's source is a boy between 10 and 17 years old. V gene TRBV27 combines with J gene TRBJ2-2; the match to TRBD1 covers 7 bases. Sequencing was performed on peripheral blood mononuclear cells (PBMCs). The CDR3 nucleotides read TGTGCCAGCAGTTCCCGCACCTTCGACAGGGTTAACACCGGGGAGCTGTTTTTT. It codes for CASSSRTFDRVNTGELFF.